This T cell receptor (beta chain) is drawn from a study of shared clonotypes between healthy human individuals. Study-wide context: Donors were a couple of women and a few men aged 18 to 49. Study-wide results and caveats: Compared with memory subsets, naive subsets generally had larger estimated richness.

The germline V and J ends were trimmed by 4 bases and 4 bases, with 10 bases remaining between them. Germline V lookup: CDR1 SNHLY, CDR2 FYNNEI. This CDR3 contains 13 residues. Some clones are missing from TCRdb's copy, which holds only in-frame ones; the method was immunoSEQ multiplex PCR. The profile covers approximately 530,000 clones, with roughly 95% appearing a single time and less than 0.06% taken by the ten largest. As regards this clone: Its specificity is unknown.

The specimen sequenced was naive CD4+ T cells sorted from blood. Subset here: CD45RA+ positively selected. V and J are TRBV2 and TRBJ1-2; no definite D call. The sequence was collected from a woman between 25 and 40 years old in good health. The CDR3 spells CASSADSLYGYTF. The DNA of the CDR3 is TGTGCCAGCAGTGCGGACTCCCTCTATGGCTACACCTTC. Drawing the rest from reference TRBV2 and TRBJ1-2, the complete variable domain is EPEVTQTPSHQVTQMGQEVILRCVPISNHLYFYWYRQILGQKVEFLVSFYNNEISEKSEIFDDQFSVERPDGSNFTLKIRSTKLEDSAMYFCASSADSLYGYTFGSGTRLTVV.